These 32 T cell receptor beta chains originate from one sample sequenced in a study of regulatory dendritic cells for organ transplantation (dated by TCRdb to 2015 to 2018). Library prep was done by the immunoSEQ multiplex PCR assay. TCRdb carries this immuneACCESS record with in-frame sequences only. Its versions omit some clonotypes, under half of them owing to an unresolved V gene in the studies checked, with the rest unexplained. This sample is represented by more than 10,000 clones; about 66% of them were singletons. The top ten clones comprise approximately 17% of the sample. The sample comprised memory CD8+ T cells from blood. The cell subset or site label here, explained by the study, means: CD45RO+ memory T cells. The receptors shown here come from a human donor in good health.

This clone was counted a single time. This chain connects TRBV7-9 to TRBJ2-1, with 9 bases identical to TRBD2. V dropped 3 bases and J dropped 10; count of bases not matched to a gene: 10. CDR3 length: 15 residues. CDR1 and CDR2 (germline): SEHNR, FQNEAQ (reference sequence). The CDR3 coding sequence is TGTGCCAGCAGCTTGTCCAGCGGGGGGCCGAAGGAGCAGTTCTTC. It yields the protein CASSLSSGGPKEQFF.

V is TRBV28 and J is TRBJ1-6, with a weak D call TRBD1 (6 bases). Germline CDR1 is MDHEN and CDR2 is SYDVKM. Trimming cost V 0 bases and J 2 bases, with 14 bases left between them. This CDR3 contains 18 residues. CDR3 nucleotide sequence: TGTGCCAGCAGTTTATGGACGGGGGCAGGCGCCTATAATTCACCCCTCCACTTT. It yields the protein CASSLWTGAGAYNSPLHF.

V and J are TRBV25-1 and TRBJ1-2; TRBD1 might be the D (5 bases). The CDR3 sequence is 17 residues long. V dropped 4 bases and J dropped 1 base, with 19 bases sitting between them. The germline V gene encodes CDR1 MGHDK and CDR2 SYGVNS. CDR3 nucleotide sequence: TGTGCCAGCAGTGCAACCATAGTATCGCAGGGTAACTATGGCTACACCTTC. This encodes CASSATIVSQGNYGYTF.

In its sample, this clone was seen a few times. The chain has TRBV4-1 and TRBJ1-1; D is ambiguous. Germline lookup yields CDR1 MGHRA and CDR2 YSYEKL. The V and J ends lost 1 base and 1 base respectively, with 4 bases between them. The CDR3 totals 13 residues. The CDR3 region has the DNA TGCGCCAGCAGCCAAGTTAAGAACACTGAAGCTTTCTTT. As protein: CASSQVKNTEAFF.

This chain joins TRBV4-3 and TRBJ2-1; the D gene is possibly TRBD2 (5 bases). With 0 bases removed from V and 12 bases from J, the gap between germline ends came to 21 bases. Germline V gene data show CDR1 as LGHNA and CDR2 as YSLEER. The CDR3 is 16 residues long. CDR3 in amino acids: CASSQDLERAGVGQFF. The CDR3, as DNA: TGCGCCAGCAGCCAAGATCTAGAGAGGGCTGGAGTAGGGCAGTTCTTC.

The chain recombines TRBV4-1 with TRBJ1-5; unclear D gene. The V gene lost 2 bases and the J gene lost 3 bases, with 11 bases spanning the gap. There are 15 residues in the CDR3. In germline, CDR1 is MGHRA, CDR2 YSYEKL. CDR3 DNA: TGCGCCAGCAGCCAAAATGAGGTAGTCAATCAGCCCCAGCATTTT. This translates into CASSQNEVVNQPQHF.

The chain uses TRBV11-3 and TRBJ2-7; no definite D call. This CDR3 region has 13 residues. V was trimmed by 3 bases and J by 3 bases, leaving 9 bases between them. Germline V CDR1 and CDR2: SGHNT, YENEEA. This CDR3 is CASSLGGSYEQYF. The CDR3, as DNA: TGTGCCAGCAGCTTGGGCGGAAGCTACGAGCAGTACTTC.

The CDR3 DNA is TGCGCCAGCAGCCAAGGCGGGGGGAGTAATGAAAAACTGTTTTTT. Translating it yields CASSQGGGSNEKLFF. The V gene is TRBV4-1, the J gene TRBJ1-4; maybe TRBD1 (5 bases). V was shortened by 1 base and J by 4 bases, with 10 bases between the two germline ends. Germline V gene sequence: CDR1 MGHRA, CDR2 YSYEKL. The CDR3 has 15 amino acids.

V gene TRBV11-2 combines with J gene TRBJ2-7, with D tentatively TRBD1 or TRBD2 (5 bases each). The CDR3 totals 15 residues. CDR1 is SGHAT, CDR2 FQNNGV, per germline. V was pared by 4 bases and J by 2 bases, with 15 bases between. CDR3 sequence reads: CASSSRDALPYEQYF. DNA for the CDR3: TGTGCCAGCAGCTCCCGGGACGCCTTACCCTACGAGCAGTACTTC.

The genes are TRBV27 and TRBJ2-7; the match to TRBD1 covers 8 bases. The V and J ends lost 0 bases and 3 bases, in that order; junction bases with no gene match: 10. The CDR3 spans 17 residues. Per germline, CDR1 MNHEY and CDR2 SMNVEV (reference sequence). CDR3 nucleotides: TGTGCCAGCAGTTTATCGTGGACAGGGCAGGGGAGCTACGAGCAGTACTTC. Residues: CASSLSWTGQGSYEQYF.

The V and J genes are TRBV11-2 and TRBJ2-7; D call uncertain. Trimming stripped 5 bases from V and 3 bases from J, with 17 bases between. The CDR3 sequence is 15 residues long. Germline assignment: CDR1 SGHAT and CDR2 FQNNGV. The DNA of the CDR3 is TGTGCCAGCAGCCCAAGCCGATATCCGTACTACGAGCAGTACTTC. Translated: CASSPSRYPYYEQYF.

This sequence joins TRBV20-1 and TRBJ1-1; D ambiguous. The germline gives CDR1 DFQATT, CDR2 SNEGSKA (reference sequence). The CDR3 totals 10 residues. V shed 8 bases and J shed 1 base, with 5 bases lying between them. The CDR3 is CSPTNTEAFF. In DNA, the CDR3 is TGCAGTCCCACGAACACTGAAGCTTTCTTT.

This chain connects TRBV2 to TRBJ2-5; no firm D call. The DNA end is more similar to TRBJ2-7, so the J call may be wrong. In germline, CDR1 is SNHLY, CDR2 FYNNEI. The CDR3 sequence is 13 residues long. CDR3 residues: CASSPAETYEQYF. For the CDR3, the DNA is TGTGCCAGCAGCCCCGCCGAGACCTACGAGCAGTACTTC.

The chain has TRBV6-5 and TRBJ1-2; 9 bases align to TRBD1. Per the germline V gene, CDR1 is MNHEY and CDR2 is SVGAGI. The CDR3 totals 14 residues. V trimming: 4 bases; J trimming: 8 bases; junction bases outside the gene matches: 8. As DNA, the CDR3 is TGTGCCAGCAGTTGGGACAGGGACGGGTCAGGCTACACCTTC. Protein product: CASSWDRDGSGYTF.

The chain combines TRBV6-4 with TRBJ2-7; 10 bases are a match to TRBD1. CDR1 is MRHNA, CDR2 SNTAGT, per germline. The V gene end was trimmed by 4 bases and the J gene end by 5 bases; junction bases not matched to a gene: 11. The CDR3 spans 16 residues. CDR3 sequence (DNA): TGTGCCAGCAGTGCCGCTTCCGGGACAGGGGCCCACGAGCAGTACTTC. This codes for CASSAASGTGAHEQYF.

The rearrangement joins TRBV4-3 to TRBJ2-2; possible D gene TRBD2, 6 bases. The germline gives CDR1 LGHNA, CDR2 YSLEER. The CDR3 sequence is 15 residues long. The germline V and J ends were trimmed by 0 bases and 7 bases, with 12 bases remaining between them. The CDR3 spells CASSQDYGSNGELFF. CDR3 nucleotide sequence: TGCGCCAGCAGCCAAGATTACGGGAGTAACGGGGAGCTGTTTTTT.

This clone is termed large. The genes are TRBV28 and TRBJ2-5; the D call may be TRBD1 or TRBD2 (5 bases each). CDR1 is MDHEN, CDR2 SYDVKM, per germline. The CDR3 is made up of 15 amino acids. Trimming removed 2 bases from V and 1 base from J, with 11 bases in between. CDR3 nucleotide sequence: TGTGCCAGCAGTTTAGAGTATGGGGGCCAAGAGACCCAGTACTTC. Translated: CASSLEYGGQETQYF. Supplemented by reference TRBV28 and TRBJ2-5, the full variable domain reads DVKVTQSSRYLVKRTGEKVFLECVQDMDHENMFWYRQDPGLGLRLIYFSYDVKMKEKGDIPEGYSVSREKKERFSLILESASTNQTSMYLCASSLEYGGQETQYFGPGTRLLVL.

This chain links TRBV9 with TRBJ2-3; 10 positions match TRBD2. This CDR3 has 15 residues. The junction had 5 bases not matched to a gene; V was cut back by 3 bases and J by 4 bases. Germline V lookup: CDR1 SGDLS, CDR2 YYNGEE. CDR3 sequence reads: CASSASGRGADTQYF. The CDR3 nucleotides read TGTGCCAGCAGCGCTAGCGGGAGAGGGGCAGATACGCAGTATTTT.

This chain joins TRBV28 and TRBJ1-1; 8 nucleotides line up with TRBD1. CDR3 size: 13 residues. Germline CDR1 MDHEN, CDR2 SYDVKM. Unmatched junction bases numbered 13, after V lost 6 bases and J lost 13 bases. CDR3 nucleotide sequence: TGTGCCAGCAGCCCCACTTGGACAGGGAGAGGTTTCTTT. Translated: CASSPTWTGRGFF.

This clone is large within its sample. The CDR3 loop reads CAISRLAGEEQFF. For the CDR3, the DNA is TGTGCCATATCCCGACTAGCGGGGGAAGAGCAGTTCTTC. The chain uses TRBV15 and TRBJ2-1, with 12 bases fitting TRBD2. Germline V gene sequence: CDR1 LNHNV, CDR2 YYDKDF (reference sequence). V dropped 10 bases and J dropped 10; count of bases not matched to a gene: 8. This CDR3 has 13 amino acids.

The V gene is TRBV7-9, the J gene TRBJ1-6; the D is unclear. The germline V and J ends were trimmed by 3 bases and 10 bases, with 7 bases remaining between them. The CDR3 runs 12 residues. Germline V gene lookup returns CDR1 SEHNR and CDR2 FQNEAQ (reference sequence). The CDR3 DNA reads as TGTGCCAGCAGCTTCTCAGGATCACCCCTCCACTTT. It yields the protein CASSFSGSPLHF.

V usage is TRBV6-4 and J usage is TRBJ1-2; D possibly corresponds to TRBD1 (5 bases). This CDR3 comprises 15 residues. V lost 4 bases, J lost 5 bases, and 17 bases lay in between. Germline CDR1 MRHNA, CDR2 SNTAGT. CDR3 residues: CASSVQGEGPYGYTF. The CDR3 DNA reads as TGTGCCAGCAGTGTCCAGGGAGAGGGCCCTTATGGCTACACCTTC.

As for this clone: Sequence at one end of the junction differs from germline and may be a read error. V gene TRBV4-2 combines with J gene TRBJ2-1; the match to TRBD2 covers 11 bases. Germline V gene sequence: CDR1 LGHNA, CDR2 YNFKEQ. This CDR3 has 16 residues. Here the CDR3 DNA reads TGTGCCAGCAACCAAGATGAAACTAGCGGGAGCGATGAGCAGTTCTTC. Translation: CASNQDETSGSDEQFF.

The chain employs TRBV5-4 and TRBJ1-2; tentatively, D is TRBD1 (5 bases). The CDR3 consists of 15 residues. Trimming left V 3 bases short and J 5 bases short, with 17 bases between. The germline V gene encodes CDR1 SGHNT and CDR2 YYREEE (reference sequence). This chain's CDR3 is CASSSGTEDFYGYTF. CDR3 nucleotide sequence: TGTGCCAGCAGCTCCGGGACGGAGGACTTTTATGGCTACACCTTC.

The V gene is TRBV19, the J gene TRBJ2-7; D unresolved. Trimming cost V 6 bases and J 3 bases, with 15 bases left between them. CDR1 and CDR2 (germline): LNHDA, SQIVND (reference sequence). CDR3 length: 14 amino acids. CDR3 in amino acids: CASSPWPRVYEQYF. Here the CDR3 DNA reads TGTGCCAGTAGCCCTTGGCCAAGGGTCTACGAGCAGTACTTC. The whole variable domain, remainder taken from reference TRBV19 and TRBJ2-7, is DGGITQSPKYLFRKEGQNVTLSCEQNLNHDAMYWYRQDPGQGLRLIYYSQIVNDFQKGDIAEGYSVSREKKESFPLTVTSAQKNPTAFYLCASSPWPRVYEQYFGPGTRLTVT.

This clone was recorded only once. V and J are TRBV6-4 and TRBJ1-5; D is uncertain. CDR1 is MRHNA, CDR2 SNTAGT, per germline. Trimming cost V 4 bases and J 1 base, with 5 bases left between them. The CDR3 is made up of 13 amino acids. For the CDR3, the DNA is TGTGCCAGCAGTGGAGAGAGCAATCAGCCCCAGCATTTT. Translating gives CASSGESNQPQHF.

This clone was counted a single time. This sequence joins TRBV18 and TRBJ2-7; TRBD2 agrees at 7 bases. V was clipped by 3 bases and J by 6 bases; unmatched bases: 17. Germline V gene lookup returns CDR1 KGHSH and CDR2 LQKENI. This CDR3 spans 17 amino acids. The CDR3: CASSPPSGGRVTLEQYF. CDR3 DNA: TGTGCCAGCTCACCTCCCTCGGGGGGTAGGGTTACTCTCGAGCAGTACTTC.

The chain is built from TRBV4-1 and TRBJ2-7, with D unresolved. Looked up from germline, CDR1 is MGHRA and CDR2 is YSYEKL. The CDR3 runs 13 residues. V was cut by 1 base and J by 4 bases, with 8 bases left in between. The CDR3 DNA reads as TGCGCCAGCAGCCAAGGCGGTGGGTACGAGCAGTACTTC. Translated: CASSQGGGYEQYF.

This clone was observed once. The rearrangement uses TRBV7-8 and TRBJ2-5, with a weak D call TRBD1 (5 bases). The J call is doubtful: the DNA matches TRBJ2-7 better. Germline V gene lookup returns CDR1 SGHVS and CDR2 FQNEAQ. The CDR3 loop spans 12 amino acids. The CDR3 DNA follows: TGTGCCAGCAGCGGGGCCTCCTACGAGCAGTACTTC. This gives the protein CASSGASYEQYF.

The CDR3 here is CASAVGGSTVEQYF. The CDR3 coding sequence is TGTGCCAGCGCAGTTGGCGGGAGTACTGTCGAGCAGTACTTC. This rearrangement joins TRBV9 to TRBJ2-7, with 7 bases aligning to TRBD2. Losses at the gene ends were 7 bases for V and 6 bases for J; bases not matched to a gene: 13. The germline V gene has CDR1 SGDLS and CDR2 YYNGEE. This CDR3 comprises 14 residues.

The rearrangement joins TRBV7-9 to TRBJ1-2, with TRBD1 as a possible D gene (6 bases). V lost 4 bases, J lost 9 bases, and 9 bases lay in between. The CDR3 sequence is 11 residues long. Germline CDR1 reads SEHNR; CDR2 reads FQNEAQ (reference sequence). CDR3 in amino acids: CASSSGTSYTF. The CDR3 nucleotides read TGTGCCAGCAGCTCAGGGACAAGCTACACCTTC. Based on the CDR3 plus reference TRBV7-9 and TRBJ1-2, the full variable domain is DTGVSQNPRHKITKRGQNVTFRCDPISEHNRLYWYRQTLGQGPEFLTYFQNEAQLEKSRLLSDRFSAERPKGSFSTLEIQRTEQGDSAMYLCASSSGTSYTFGSGTRLTVV.

The chain joins TRBV7-9 to TRBJ2-2, with 8 bases fitting TRBD1. The V gene's germline CDR1 is SEHNR and CDR2 FQNEAQ (reference sequence). Trimming cost V 5 bases and J 2 bases; bases outside gene matches: 16. This CDR3 contains 19 residues. The CDR3 nucleotides are TGTGCCAGCAGCGGCGGACAGGGATACCTCGGTGTAAACACCGGGGAGCTGTTTTTT. Translating it yields CASSGGQGYLGVNTGELFF.